The clone carrying this T cell receptor (beta chain) was counted ten times or more. TCR beta CDR3 region amplification was performed from RNA transcripts. A set of HTBI primers served as the primers for a first-round RT-PCR of the TCR CDR3. TCRdb reprocessed the multiplex PCR reads with MiXCR, giving one entry per CDR3 protein. The sample has about 540,000 distinct CDR3 sequences; about 43% are singletons. The data were obtained in a study of T cells in Graves' hyperthyroidism and ophthalmopathy. The germline V gene encodes CDR1 SGDLS and CDR2 YYNGEE. The CDR3 has 14 amino acids. Trimming removed 0 bases at V and 12 bases at J, with 18 bases between.

The source material was peripheral blood or thyroid tissue (not recorded which). This receptor was identified in a woman younger than 30 with Graves' hyperthyroidism. The chain has TRBV9 and TRBJ1-1; weak D call: TRBD1 (5 bases). In DNA form, the CDR3 reads TGTGCCAGCAGCGTAGATCATAGGGGCAGGGTATCTTTCTTT. Translated, it gives CASSVDHRGRVSFF.